The rows below give T cell receptor beta chains drawn from one sample of a study of blood T cell repertoires in COVID-19. Here immunoSEQ multiplex PCR was the method, and the copy in TCRdb shows in-frame clones only, minus some. This table has 300,000 to 500,000 clones, approximately 88% appearing once. The sequencing sample was made of PBMCs or T cells enriched from blood (not recorded which). These receptors all stem from a woman in her twenties or thirties with acute COVID-19. Each CDR3 is given with its conserved first and last residue. The D gene is left open where the match is weak. A clone size is listed for some rows: how often the clone was seen (once, few, many), or a class if it is expanded.

TRBD2	TRBV15	-	TRBJ2-4	CATSRDIGGGTRENIQYF	TGTGCCACCAGCAGAGATATCGGGGGGGGCACCCGGGAAAACATTCAGTACTTC
-	TRBV12-3/TRBV12-4	-	TRBJ2-3	CASSFTQGSQYF	TGTGCCAGCAGTTTTACTCAGGGCTCGCAGTATTTT
-	TRBV2	-	TRBJ2-7	CASSWTAYEQYF	TGTGCCAGCAGTTGGACAGCCTACGAGCAGTACTTC
-	TRBV2	-	TRBJ1-2	CASTTPRTAGSYGYTF	TGTGCCAGCACAACTCCTCGGACGGCTGGGAGTTATGGCTACACCTTC
TRBD1	TRBV10-3	-	TRBJ1-6	CAINWDRDNSPLHF	TGTGCCATCAATTGGGACAGGGATAATTCACCCCTCCACTTT
TRBD1	TRBV10-3	-	TRBJ2-7	CAISEPTGRSYEQYF	TGTGCCATCAGTGAGCCGACAGGGAGAAGCTACGAGCAGTACTTC
-	TRBV5-4	-	TRBJ1-1	CASSLDRGYEAFF	TGTGCCAGCAGCTTGGATCGGGGTTATGAAGCTTTCTTT
-	TRBV21-1	once	TRBJ2-5	CASSIRTGEVCLQETQYF	TGTGCCAGCAGCATCAGGACAGGGGAGGTTTGCCTCCAAGAGACCCAGTACTTC
TRBD1	TRBV27	-	TRBJ2-1	CASSAGTGGYNEQFF	TGTGCCAGCAGTGCCGGGACAGGGGGCTACAATGAGCAGTTCTTC
TRBD2	TRBV7-9	-	TRBJ2-7	CASSLILAGVYEQYF	TGTGCCAGCAGCTTAATACTAGCGGGGGTCTACGAGCAGTACTTC
-	TRBV4-3	-	TRBJ2-7	CASSQVGGIGYEQYF	TGCGCCAGCAGCCAAGTTGGAGGGATCGGCTACGAGCAGTACTTC
-	TRBV27	-	TRBJ2-2	CASSSLGAGNTGELFF	TGTGCCAGCAGTTCCCTAGGGGCAGGGAACACCGGGGAGCTGTTTTTT
TRBD2	TRBV7-3	-	TRBJ2-3	CASSQTGGTSPTDTQYF	TGTGCCAGCAGTCAAACTGGGGGGACTAGCCCCACAGATACGCAGTATTTT
-	TRBV9	-	TRBJ2-1	CASSVEGSQINEQFF	TGTGCCAGCAGCGTAGAAGGTAGCCAGATCAATGAACAGTTCTTC
-	TRBV7-9	-	TRBJ1-3	CASSRGYSGNTIYF	TGTGCCAGCAGCAGGGGTTACTCTGGAAACACCATATATTTT
TRBD1	TRBV5-1	-	TRBJ1-1	CASSLRGPPNTEAFF	TGCGCCAGCAGCTTGAGGGGGCCCCCAAACACTGAAGCTTTCTTT
-	TRBV30	-	TRBJ1-6	CAWSVSGRATNSPLHF	TGTGCCTGGAGTGTATCCGGCAGGGCGACTAATTCACCCCTCCACTTT
-	TRBV7-6	-	TRBJ2-1	CASSPVEGEQFF	TGTGCCAGCAGCCCTGTGGAGGGTGAGCAGTTCTTC
TRBD1	TRBV10-3	-	TRBJ1-2	CAISESGQGLDYGYTF	TGTGCCATCAGTGAGTCGGGACAGGGGTTGGACTATGGCTACACCTTC
-	TRBV2	once	TRBJ2-3	CASSASVTDTQYF	TGTGCCAGCAGTGCCTCAGTAACAGATACGCAGTATTTT
TRBD1	TRBV4-1	-	TRBJ1-6	CASSLRTGVDSPLHF	TGCGCCAGCAGCCTACGGACAGGGGTGGACTCACCCCTCCACTTT
-	TRBV29-1	-	TRBJ2-4	CSVEGGDNHQYF	TGCAGCGTTGAGGGGGGGGACAACCATCAGTACTTC
-	TRBV4-3	-	TRBJ1-1	CASSQGTIENTEAFF	TGCGCCAGCAGCCAGGGGACAATAGAGAACACTGAAGCTTTCTTT
TRBD2	TRBV4-1	-	TRBJ2-1	CASSQDSSGSSYNEQFF	TGCGCCAGCAGCCAAGATTCTAGCGGGAGCTCCTACAATGAGCAGTTCTTC
-	TRBV19	-	TRBJ1-1	CASSNRQTQKAFF	TGTGCCAGTAGCAACCGACAGACTCAGAAAGCTTTCTTT
TRBD1	TRBV7-2	-	TRBJ1-2	CASSLPGQGFGYTF	TGTGCCAGCAGCTTACCGGGACAGGGGTTTGGCTACACCTTC
-	TRBV24-1	-	TRBJ2-7	CATSDLRTPYEQYF	TGTGCCACCAGTGACCTACGTACTCCCTACGAGCAGTACTTC
-	TRBV20-1	-	TRBJ2-7	CSASLATYEQYF	TGCAGTGCTAGTTTAGCGACCTACGAGCAGTACTTC
TRBD1	TRBV5-5	-	TRBJ2-6	CASSLGQRLLSGANVLTF	TGTGCCAGCAGCCTGGGACAGCGACTCCTCTCTGGGGCCAACGTCCTGACTTTC
-	TRBV19	-	TRBJ2-3	CASMRGASTDTQYF	TGTGCCAGTATGCGGGGCGCTAGCACAGATACGCAGTATTTT
-	TRBV7-2	-	TRBJ2-2	CASSLLPGANTGELFF	TGTGCCAGCAGCTTACTGCCAGGGGCGAACACCGGGGAGCTGTTTTTT
-	TRBV27	few	TRBJ1-6	CASSAIGLVSLHF	TGTGCCAGCAGTGCCATAGGACTCGTCTCCCTCCACTTT
TRBD1	TRBV18	-	TRBJ2-4	CASSPQTGAENIQYF	TGTGCCAGCTCACCACAGACAGGGGCCGAAAACATTCAGTACTTC
TRBD1	TRBV19	-	TRBJ1-5	CASSMAAGGWGNQPQHF	TGTGCCAGTAGTATGGCGGCAGGGGGCTGGGGCAATCAGCCCCAGCATTTT
-	TRBV10-1	-	TRBJ2-2	CASSEFSGGSTGELFF	TGCGCCAGCAGTGAATTTTCTGGGGGGAGCACCGGGGAGCTGTTTTTT
TRBD2	TRBV30	-	TRBJ2-4	CAWSNLAGGDSWAKNIQYF	TGTGCCTGGAGTAACCTAGCGGGGGGGGACAGTTGGGCCAAAAACATTCAGTACTTC
TRBD2	TRBV7-9	once	TRBJ2-3	CASSWRGAEGTDTQYF	TGTGCCAGCAGCTGGCGGGGGGCCGAGGGCACAGATACGCAGTATTTT
TRBD1	TRBV7-6	-	TRBJ2-5	CASSKRQGAVETQYF	TGTGCCAGCAGCAAACGACAGGGGGCCGTAGAGACCCAGTACTTC
TRBD1	TRBV7-8	-	TRBJ1-5	CASSLGTGGAQPQHF	TGTGCCAGCAGCTTAGGGACAGGGGGCGCGCAGCCCCAGCATTTT
TRBD2	TRBV2	-	TRBJ2-3	CASNLAGGPSTDTQYF	TGTGCCAGCAATCTAGCGGGGGGTCCTAGCACAGATACGCAGTATTTT
-	TRBV10-3	-	TRBJ1-1	CAISGSLNTEAFF	TGTGCCATCAGTGGCAGTTTGAACACTGAAGCTTTCTTT
TRBD1	TRBV29-1	-	TRBJ1-4	CSVTGGREKLFF	TGCAGCGTGACAGGGGGTAGGGAAAAACTGTTTTTT
TRBD1	TRBV29-1	-	TRBJ1-5	CSVRQGNQPQHF	TGCAGCGTGCGACAGGGGAATCAGCCCCAGCATTTT
TRBD1	TRBV5-1	few	TRBJ2-3	CASSMPQGADTQYF	TGCGCCAGCAGCATGCCACAGGGGGCTGATACGCAGTATTTT
-	TRBV5-1	-	TRBJ2-7	CASSLGTLGGGYEQYF	TGCGCCAGCAGCTTGGGCACCCTAGGGGGTGGCTACGAGCAGTACTTC
-	TRBV5-6	-	TRBJ1-5	CASSLGGLGNQPQHF	TGTGCCAGCAGCTTGGGGGGGCTCGGCAATCAGCCCCAGCATTTT
-	TRBV18	-	TRBJ1-1	CASSPRDTEAFF	TGTGCCAGCTCACCCCGTGACACTGAAGCTTTCTTT
-	TRBV7-9	-	TRBJ2-7	CASTRPAGTRPYEQYF	TGTGCCAGCACCCGTCCGGCAGGGACTCGACCCTACGAGCAGTACTTC
-	TRBV6-5	-	TRBJ1-2	CASSYSGDKGYTF	TGTGCCAGCAGTTACTCAGGGGATAAGGGCTACACCTTC
TRBD1	TRBV12-3/TRBV12-4	-	TRBJ1-5	CASSTTGGAFQHF	TGTGCCAGCAGTACGACAGGGGGCGCCTTCCAGCATTTT
-	TRBV7-2	-	TRBJ1-2	CASSFRFSSLNGYTF	TGTGCCAGCAGCTTTCGTTTCAGTTCCTTAAATGGCTACACCTTC
-	TRBV4-1	-	TRBJ1-6	CASSQVLTGSPLHF	TGCGCCAGCAGCCAAGTTTTAACAGGGTCACCCCTCCACTTT
-	TRBV29-1	-	TRBJ2-3	CSVERGIGDTQYF	TGCAGCGTTGAGAGAGGGATCGGAGATACGCAGTATTTT
-	TRBV19	-	TRBJ2-7	CASSSGLSLEQYF	TGTGCCAGTAGTAGTGGACTCTCTCTCGAGCAGTACTTC
TRBD1	TRBV6-4	-	TRBJ2-2	CASRDRVSTGELFF	TGTGCCAGCCGGGACAGGGTTTCCACCGGGGAGCTGTTTTTT
TRBD1	TRBV6-5	-	TRBJ2-7	CASSKTGSSYEQYF	TGTGCCAGCAGTAAGACAGGGTCTTCCTACGAGCAGTACTTC
TRBD1	TRBV3-1/TRBV3-2	-	TRBJ2-1	CASSQGTGLVSANEQFF	TGTGCCAGCAGCCAGGGGACAGGGTTGGTGTCCGCGAATGAGCAGTTCTTC
TRBD1	TRBV9	-	TRBJ1-4	CASSPTGTALGIEKLFF	TGTGCCAGCAGCCCCACCGGGACAGCCCTGGGGATTGAAAAACTGTTTTTT
-	TRBV30	-	TRBJ2-5	CAWSLGEKETQYF	TGTGCCTGGAGTCTGGGAGAAAAAGAGACCCAGTACTTC